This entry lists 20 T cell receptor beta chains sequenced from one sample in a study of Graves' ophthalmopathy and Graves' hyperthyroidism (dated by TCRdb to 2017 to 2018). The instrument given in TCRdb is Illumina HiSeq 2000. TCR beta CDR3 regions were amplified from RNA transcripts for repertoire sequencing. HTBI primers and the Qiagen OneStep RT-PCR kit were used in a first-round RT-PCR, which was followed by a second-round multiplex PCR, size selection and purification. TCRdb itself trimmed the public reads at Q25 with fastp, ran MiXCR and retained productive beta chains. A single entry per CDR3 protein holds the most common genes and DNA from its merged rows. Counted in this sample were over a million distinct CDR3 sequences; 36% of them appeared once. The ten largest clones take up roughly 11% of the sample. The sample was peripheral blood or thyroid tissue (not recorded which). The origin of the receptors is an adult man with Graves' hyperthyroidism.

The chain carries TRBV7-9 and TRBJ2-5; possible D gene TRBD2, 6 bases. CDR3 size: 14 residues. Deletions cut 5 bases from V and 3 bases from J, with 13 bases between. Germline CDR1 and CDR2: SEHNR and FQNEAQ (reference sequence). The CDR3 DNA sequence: TGTGCCAGCAGCCTAGGACTATTGGAAGAGACCCAGTACTTC. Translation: CASSLGLLEETQYF.

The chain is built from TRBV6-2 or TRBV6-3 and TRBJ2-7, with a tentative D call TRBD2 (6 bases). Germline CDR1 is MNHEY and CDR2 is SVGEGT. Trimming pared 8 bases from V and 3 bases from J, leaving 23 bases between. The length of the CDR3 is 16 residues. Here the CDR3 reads CASLTLQGGVLYEQYF. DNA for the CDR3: TGTGCCAGCTTAACCCTTCAAGGCGGGGTCCTCTACGAGCAGTACTTC.

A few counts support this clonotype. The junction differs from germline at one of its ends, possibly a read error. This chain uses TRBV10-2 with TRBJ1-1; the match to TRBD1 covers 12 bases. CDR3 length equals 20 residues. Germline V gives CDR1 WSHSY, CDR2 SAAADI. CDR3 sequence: CASISWGQGAIWGLGTEAFF. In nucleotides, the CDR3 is TGTGCCAGCATATCTTGGGGACAGGGGGCGATATGGGGCCTGGGCACTGAAGCTTTCTTT.

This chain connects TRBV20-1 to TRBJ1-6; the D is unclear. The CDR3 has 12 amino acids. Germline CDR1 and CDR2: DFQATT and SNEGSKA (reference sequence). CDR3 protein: CREGGDNSPLHF. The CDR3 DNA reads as TGCAGGGAGGGCGGGGATAATTCACCCCTCCACTTT.

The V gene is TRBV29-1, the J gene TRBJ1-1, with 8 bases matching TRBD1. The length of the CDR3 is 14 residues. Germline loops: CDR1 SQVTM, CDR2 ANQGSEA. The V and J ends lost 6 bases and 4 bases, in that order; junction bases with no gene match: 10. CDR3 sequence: CSVEDRVFGTEAFF. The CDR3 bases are TGCAGCGTCGAGGACAGGGTTTTTGGCACTGAAGCTTTCTTT.

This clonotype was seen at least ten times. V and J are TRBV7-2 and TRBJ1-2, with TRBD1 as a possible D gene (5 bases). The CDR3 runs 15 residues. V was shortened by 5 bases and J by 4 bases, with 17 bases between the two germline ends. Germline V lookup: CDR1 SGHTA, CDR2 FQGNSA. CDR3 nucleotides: TGTGCCAGCAGCGAGGTACGGGACCGTCGCTATGGCTACACCTTC. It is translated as CASSEVRDRRYGYTF. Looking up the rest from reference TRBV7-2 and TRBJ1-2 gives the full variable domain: GAGVSQSPSNKVTEKGKDVELRCDPISGHTALYWYRQSLGQGLEFLIYFQGNSAPDKSGLPSDRFSAERTGGSVSTLTIQRTQQEDSAVYLCASSEVRDRRYGYTFGSGTRLTVV.

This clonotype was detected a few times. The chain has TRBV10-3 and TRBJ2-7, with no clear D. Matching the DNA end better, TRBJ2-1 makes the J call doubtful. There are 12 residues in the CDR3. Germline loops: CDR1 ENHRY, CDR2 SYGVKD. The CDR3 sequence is CAISESINEQFF. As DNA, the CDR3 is TGTGCCATCAGTGAGAGTATCAATGAGCAGTTCTTC.

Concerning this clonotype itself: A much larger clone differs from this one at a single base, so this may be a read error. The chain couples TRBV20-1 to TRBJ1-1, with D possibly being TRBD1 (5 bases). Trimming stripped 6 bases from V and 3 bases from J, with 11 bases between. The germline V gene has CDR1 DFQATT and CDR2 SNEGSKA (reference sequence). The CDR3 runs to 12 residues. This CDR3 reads CSAVRRDTEAFF. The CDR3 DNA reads TGCAGTGCCGTACGCAGGGACACTGAAGCTTTCTTT.

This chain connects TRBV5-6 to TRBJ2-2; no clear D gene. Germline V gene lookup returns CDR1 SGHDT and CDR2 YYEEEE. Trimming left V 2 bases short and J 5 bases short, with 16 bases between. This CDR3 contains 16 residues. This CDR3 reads CASSFFGRPETGELFF. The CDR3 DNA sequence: TGTGCCAGCAGCTTTTTTGGCAGGCCTGAAACCGGGGAGCTGTTTTTT. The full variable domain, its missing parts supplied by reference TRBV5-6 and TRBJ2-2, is DAGVTQSPTHLIKTRGQQVTLRCSPKSGHDTVSWYQQALGQGPQFIFQYYEEEERQRGNFPDRFSGHQFPNYSSELNVNALLLGDSALYLCASSFFGRPETGELFFGEGSRLTVL.

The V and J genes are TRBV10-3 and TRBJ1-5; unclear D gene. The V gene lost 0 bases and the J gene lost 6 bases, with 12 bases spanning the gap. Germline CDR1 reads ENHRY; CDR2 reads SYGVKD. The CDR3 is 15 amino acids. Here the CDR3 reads CAISESGKPSQPQHF. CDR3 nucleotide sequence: TGTGCCATCAGTGAGTCGGGGAAACCCAGTCAGCCCCAGCATTTT.

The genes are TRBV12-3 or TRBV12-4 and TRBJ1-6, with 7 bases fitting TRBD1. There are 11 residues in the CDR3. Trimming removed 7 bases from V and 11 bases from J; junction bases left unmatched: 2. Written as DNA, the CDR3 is TGTGCCAGCACCGGACAGGCACCCCTCCACTTT. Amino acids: CASTGQAPLHF.

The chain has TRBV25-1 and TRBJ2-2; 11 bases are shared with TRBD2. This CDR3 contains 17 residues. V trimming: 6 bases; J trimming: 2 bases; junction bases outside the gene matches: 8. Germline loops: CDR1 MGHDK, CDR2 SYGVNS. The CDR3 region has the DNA TGTGCCAGCAGCCCCGGACTAGCGGGCTCTAACACCGGGGAGCTGTTTTTT. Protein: CASSPGLAGSNTGELFF.

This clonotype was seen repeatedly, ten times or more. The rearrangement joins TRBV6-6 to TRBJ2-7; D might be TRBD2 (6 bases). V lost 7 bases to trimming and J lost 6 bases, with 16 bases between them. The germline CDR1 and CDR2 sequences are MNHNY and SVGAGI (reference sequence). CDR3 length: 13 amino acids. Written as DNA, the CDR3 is TGTGCCAGCACCCACGGGAGCCACCCCGAGCAGTACTTC. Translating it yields CASTHGSHPEQYF.

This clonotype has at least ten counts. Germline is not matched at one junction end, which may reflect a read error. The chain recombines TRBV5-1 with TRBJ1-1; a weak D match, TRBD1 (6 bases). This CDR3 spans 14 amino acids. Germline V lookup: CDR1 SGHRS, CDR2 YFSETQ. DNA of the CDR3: TGTGCCAGCAGCTTACGGGGGGCAAACACTGAAGCTTTCTTT. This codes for CASSLRGANTEAFF.

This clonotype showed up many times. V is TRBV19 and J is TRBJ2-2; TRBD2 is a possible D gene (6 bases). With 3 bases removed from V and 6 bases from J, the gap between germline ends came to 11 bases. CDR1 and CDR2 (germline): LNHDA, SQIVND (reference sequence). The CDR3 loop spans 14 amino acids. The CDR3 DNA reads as TGTGCCAGTAGTATTCGGGGCGGGGCCGGGGAGCTGTTTTTT. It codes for CASSIRGGAGELFF.

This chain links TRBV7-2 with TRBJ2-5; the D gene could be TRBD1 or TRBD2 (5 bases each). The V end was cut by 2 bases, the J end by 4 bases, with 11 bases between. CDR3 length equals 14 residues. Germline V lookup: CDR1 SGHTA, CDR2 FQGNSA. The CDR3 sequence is CASSLKGTAETQYF. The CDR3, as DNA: TGTGCCAGCAGCTTAAAGGGGACCGCAGAGACCCAGTACTTC.

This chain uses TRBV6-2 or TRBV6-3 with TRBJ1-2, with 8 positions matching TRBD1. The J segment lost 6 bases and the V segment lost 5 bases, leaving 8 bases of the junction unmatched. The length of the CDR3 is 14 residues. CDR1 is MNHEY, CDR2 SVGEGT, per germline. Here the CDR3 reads CASSPADREDGYTF. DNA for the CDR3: TGTGCCAGCAGTCCCGCGGACAGGGAAGATGGCTACACCTTC.

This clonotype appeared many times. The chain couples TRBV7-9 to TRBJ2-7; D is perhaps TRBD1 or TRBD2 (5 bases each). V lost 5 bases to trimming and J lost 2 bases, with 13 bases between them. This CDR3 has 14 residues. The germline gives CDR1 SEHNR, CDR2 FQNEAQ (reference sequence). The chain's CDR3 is CASSVSGTAYEQYF. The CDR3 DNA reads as TGTGCCAGCAGCGTATCCGGGACCGCCTACGAGCAGTACTTC.

DNA of the CDR3: TGTGCCAGCAGCGCCCTCCCTGTGGGAGGGCCAATATACGAGCAGTACTTC. Encoded protein: CASSALPVGGPIYEQYF. V usage is TRBV11-2 and J usage is TRBJ2-7; 7 nucleotides align to TRBD2. The CDR3 totals 17 residues. Germline assignment: CDR1 SGHAT and CDR2 FQNNGV. V dropped 5 bases and J dropped 4; count of bases not matched to a gene: 17.

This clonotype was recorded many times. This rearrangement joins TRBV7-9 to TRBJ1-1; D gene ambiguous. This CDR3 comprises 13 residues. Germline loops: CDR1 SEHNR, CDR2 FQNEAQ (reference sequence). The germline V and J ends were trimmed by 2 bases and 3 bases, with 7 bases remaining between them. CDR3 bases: TGTGCCAGCAGCTTATCGCAGCACACTGAAGCTTTCTTT. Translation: CASSLSQHTEAFF. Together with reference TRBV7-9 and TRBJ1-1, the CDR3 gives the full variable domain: DTGVSQNPRHKITKRGQNVTFRCDPISEHNRLYWYRQTLGQGPEFLTYFQNEAQLEKSRLLSDRFSAERPKGSFSTLEIQRTEQGDSAMYLCASSLSQHTEAFFGQGTRLTVV.